The entry that follows covers one T cell receptor (beta chain) sequence. Roughly 0.45 to 1 ug RNA was reverse transcribed with random hexamers. Amplification of TCR beta CDR3 was carried out by immunoSEQ multiplex PCR, which covered 54 Vbeta and 13 Jbeta segments. TCRdb processed the immunoSEQ multiplex PCR reads anew with MiXCR; each CDR3 protein has one entry. This table has about 190,000 distinct CDR3 sequences, approximately 96% appearing once. These data originate in a study of CD8 T cells in Susac syndrome. Whole-study context: Patients with Susac syndrome were therapy-naive, treated with corticosteroids, or treated with intravenous immunoglobulin alone when blood was collected.

CDR1 MDHEN and CDR2 SYDVKM come from the germline V gene. Trimming removed 6 bases at V and 4 bases at J, with 10 bases between. This CDR3 has 13 residues. This chain joins TRBV28 and TRBJ1-5; no clear D gene. Input material: CD4+ T cells from PBMCs. This receptor was taken from a human donor with Susac syndrome. The CDR3 here is CASRPDTNQPQHF. CDR3 nucleotides: TGTGCCAGCAGACCTGACACAAATCAGCCCCAGCATTTT.